The present entry profiles one T cell receptor (beta chain) with its context. This record belongs to a study of blood T cell repertoires in COVID-19. At the level of the study: The origin of the acute and convalescent COVID-19 samples was the United States, Italy and Spain. PBMCs, B-cell-depleted T cells, or T cells were the source of the cDNA or gDNA that made up the material.

The CDR3 runs to 14 residues. The ends lost 4 bases at V and 7 bases at J; junction bases unmatched: 5. Germline loops: CDR1 MGHDK, CDR2 SYGVNS. Per the authors' pipeline: Reference gene primers were amplified, and this amplification served to estimate nucleated cell counts. TCRdb's table, derived via immunoSEQ multiplex PCR, lists solely in-frame clones and lacks some. From that table come the V and J calls and clone size; the DNA was used to work out D and trimming. The table has some 190,000 clones, around nine tenths seen once. The TCR comes from a man in his late teens or twenties with active or convalescent COVID-19. Sequencing used peripheral blood. V gene TRBV25-1 combines with J gene TRBJ1-1; 11 nucleotides align to TRBD1. The CDR3 bases are TGTGCCAGCAGTGGGACAGGGGGCAAACTTGAAGCTTTCTTT. This gives the protein CASSGTGGKLEAFF.